This T cell receptor (beta chain) was captured by sequencing in a study of blood T cells in healthy people across ages. The sample holds a few counts of this clonotype. Using a J-beta primer mix together with a sample-barcoded 5' primer, a second PCR was run for roughly 6 to 12 cycles. A tag from a template-switch adaptor with 12 random nucleotides marked each cDNA molecule. Paired-end reads containing CDR3 totaled no fewer than 3 million for each sample. From the 5' RACE reads, TCRdb called clonotypes with MiXCR, one entry per CDR3 protein. The sample records around 940,000 distinct CDR3 sequences, 45% to 60% being singletons. No fewer than 6 micrograms of total RNA were isolated from every sample. The CDR3 spans 17 residues. Germline lookup yields CDR1 MGHRA and CDR2 YSYEKL. V gave up 1 base and J gave up 3 bases, with 15 bases separating them.

Material for sequencing was blood. The V gene is TRBV4-1, the J gene TRBJ1-4; TRBD1 is a possible D gene (6 bases). The clonotype comes from a woman aged 60 to 75 in good health. CDR3 nucleotides: TGCGCCAGCAGCCAAGGGTGGACAGCGGGGCCTAATGAAAAACTGTTTTTT. Encoded protein: CASSQGWTAGPNEKLFF.